This T cell receptor beta chain came from a study of cytomegalovirus exposure and HLA in healthy donors. Study-level findings and limits: Productive rates of about 87% or about 30% were seen for most TCR beta V segments in an earlier analysis.

About this clone: Its antigen remains unidentified.

Primers included in the PCR were 60 Vbeta and 13 Jbeta primers. The protocol was immunoSEQ multiplex PCR, while the TCRdb copy is restricted to in-frame clones and leaves out a portion. The sample lists just under 250,000 clones; roughly 82% were seen once. The V segment lost 7 bases and the J segment 1 base; nucleotides outside the gene matches: 3. The CDR3 extends over 14 amino acids. Germline V gives CDR1 SNHLY, CDR2 FYNNEI. Specimen: PBMCs. The chain couples TRBV2 to TRBJ2-3; 9 nucleotides line up with TRBD2. This TCR was recovered from a woman between 35 and 50 years old in good health and CMV-seropositive. This CDR3 is CASNSGGRTDTQYF. The DNA of the CDR3 is TGTGCCAGCAATAGCGGGGGACGCACAGATACGCAGTATTTT.